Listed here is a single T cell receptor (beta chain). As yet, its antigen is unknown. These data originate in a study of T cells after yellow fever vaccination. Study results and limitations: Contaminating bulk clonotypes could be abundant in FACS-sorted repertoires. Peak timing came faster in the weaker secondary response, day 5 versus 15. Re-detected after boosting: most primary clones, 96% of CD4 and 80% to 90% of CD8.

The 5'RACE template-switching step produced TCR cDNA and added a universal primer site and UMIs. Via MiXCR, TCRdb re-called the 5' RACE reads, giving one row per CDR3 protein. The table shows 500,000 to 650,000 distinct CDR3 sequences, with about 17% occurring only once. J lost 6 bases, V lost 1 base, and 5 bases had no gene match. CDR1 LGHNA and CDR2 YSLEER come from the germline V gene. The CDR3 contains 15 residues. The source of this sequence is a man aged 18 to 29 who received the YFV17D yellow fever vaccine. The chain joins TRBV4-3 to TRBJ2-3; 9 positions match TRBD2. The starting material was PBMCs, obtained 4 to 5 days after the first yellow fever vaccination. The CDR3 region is CASSQVRTSDDTQYF. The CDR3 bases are TGCGCCAGCAGCCAAGTGCGGACTAGCGACGATACGCAGTATTTT.